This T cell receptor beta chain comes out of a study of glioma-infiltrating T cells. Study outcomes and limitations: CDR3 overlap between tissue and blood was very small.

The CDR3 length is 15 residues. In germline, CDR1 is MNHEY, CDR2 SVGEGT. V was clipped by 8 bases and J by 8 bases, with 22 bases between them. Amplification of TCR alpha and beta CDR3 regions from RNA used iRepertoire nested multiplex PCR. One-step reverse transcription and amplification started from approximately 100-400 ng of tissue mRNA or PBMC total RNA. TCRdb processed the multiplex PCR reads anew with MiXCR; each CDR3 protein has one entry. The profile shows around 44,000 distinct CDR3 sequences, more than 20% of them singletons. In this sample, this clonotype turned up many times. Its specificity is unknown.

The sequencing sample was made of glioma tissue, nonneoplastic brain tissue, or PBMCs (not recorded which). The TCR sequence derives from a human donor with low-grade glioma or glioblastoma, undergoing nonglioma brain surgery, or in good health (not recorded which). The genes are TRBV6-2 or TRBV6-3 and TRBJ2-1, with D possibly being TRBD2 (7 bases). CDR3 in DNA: TGTGCCAGCTACAAGGGGGGGCAGGGCGGGGATGAGCAGTTCTTC. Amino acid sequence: CASYKGGQGGDEQFF.